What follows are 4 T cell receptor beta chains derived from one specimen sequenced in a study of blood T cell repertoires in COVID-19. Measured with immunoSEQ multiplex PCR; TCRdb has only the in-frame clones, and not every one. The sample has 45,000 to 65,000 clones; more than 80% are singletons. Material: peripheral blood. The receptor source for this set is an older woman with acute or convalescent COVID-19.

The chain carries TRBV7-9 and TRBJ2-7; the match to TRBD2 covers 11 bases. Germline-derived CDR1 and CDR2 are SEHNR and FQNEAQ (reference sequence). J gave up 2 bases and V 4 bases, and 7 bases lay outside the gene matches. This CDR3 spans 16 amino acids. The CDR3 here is CASSWLAGGPPYEQYF. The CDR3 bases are TGTGCCAGCAGCTGGCTAGCGGGAGGACCTCCCTACGAGCAGTACTTC.

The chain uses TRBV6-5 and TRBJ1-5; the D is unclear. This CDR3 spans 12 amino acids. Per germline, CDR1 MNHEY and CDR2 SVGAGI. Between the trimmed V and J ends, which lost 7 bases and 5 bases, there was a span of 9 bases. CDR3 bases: TGTGCCAGCAATAAGTTAGATCAGCCCCAGCATTTT. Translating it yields CASNKLDQPQHF.

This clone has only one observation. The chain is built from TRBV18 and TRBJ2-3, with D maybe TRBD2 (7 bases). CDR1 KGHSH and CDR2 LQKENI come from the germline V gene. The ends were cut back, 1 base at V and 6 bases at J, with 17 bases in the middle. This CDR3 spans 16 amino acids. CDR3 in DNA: TGTGCCAGCTCACCACTTCCGGGGGGCCCCGGGGATACGCAGTATTTT. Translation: CASSPLPGGPGDTQYF.

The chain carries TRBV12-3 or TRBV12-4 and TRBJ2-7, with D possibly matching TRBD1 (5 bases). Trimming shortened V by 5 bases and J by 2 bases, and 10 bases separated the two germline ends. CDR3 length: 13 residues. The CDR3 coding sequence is TGTGCCAGCAGTGTCGGACAAACCTACGAGCAGTACTTC. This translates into CASSVGQTYEQYF.